This T cell receptor (beta chain) appears in the sequencing data of a study of spatial heterogeneity in lung cancer. Broader study findings: Expanded alpha and beta TCR counts within tumors tracked tumor mutation counts.

Each CDR3 protein gets one entry after TCRdb re-called the 5' RACE reads with MiXCR. The data contain around 4,800 distinct CDR3 sequences, 8.4% of them singletons. The CDR3 has 13 residues. CDR1 is SGHVS and CDR2 is FNYEAQ in the germline V gene. This sample's time point: sample taken at primary tumor resection. This clonotype has a handful of counts. Its antigen is undetermined. This may stem from a read error, because a much larger clone lies one nucleotide away. Sample: lung tumor tissue, taken at surgery. The source of this sequence is a male donor with early-stage non-small cell lung cancer. The V gene is TRBV7-6, the J gene TRBJ1-5; D unclear. The CDR3 DNA follows: TGTGTCAGCAGCGGTTCGTTCGGTCAGCCCCAGCATTTT. Protein: CVSSGSFGQPQHF.